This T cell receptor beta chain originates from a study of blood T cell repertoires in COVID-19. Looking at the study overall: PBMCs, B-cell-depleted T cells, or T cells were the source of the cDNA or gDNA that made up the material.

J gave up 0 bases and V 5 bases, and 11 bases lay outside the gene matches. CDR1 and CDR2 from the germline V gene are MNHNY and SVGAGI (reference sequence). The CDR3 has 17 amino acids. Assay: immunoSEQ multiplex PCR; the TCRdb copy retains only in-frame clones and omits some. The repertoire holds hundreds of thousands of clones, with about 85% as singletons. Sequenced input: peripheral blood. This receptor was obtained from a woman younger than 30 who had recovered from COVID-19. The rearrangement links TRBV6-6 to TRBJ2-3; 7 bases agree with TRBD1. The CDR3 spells CASSLWTGDSSTDTQYF. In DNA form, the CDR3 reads TGTGCCAGCAGTCTTTGGACAGGAGATTCTAGCACAGATACGCAGTATTTT.